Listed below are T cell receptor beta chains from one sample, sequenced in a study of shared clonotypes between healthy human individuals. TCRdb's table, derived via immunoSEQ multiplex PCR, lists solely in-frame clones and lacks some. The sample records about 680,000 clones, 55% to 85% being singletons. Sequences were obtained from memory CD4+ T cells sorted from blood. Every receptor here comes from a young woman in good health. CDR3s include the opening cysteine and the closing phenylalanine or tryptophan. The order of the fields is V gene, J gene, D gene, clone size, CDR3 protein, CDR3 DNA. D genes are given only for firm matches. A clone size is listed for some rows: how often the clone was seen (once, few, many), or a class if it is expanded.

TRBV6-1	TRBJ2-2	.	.	CASSESGTLWELFF	TGTGCCAGCAGTGAATCGGGGACCTTGTGGGAGCTGTTTTTT
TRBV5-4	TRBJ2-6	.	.	CASNLGGSPGANVLTF	TGTGCCAGCAACTTAGGGGGGAGCCCTGGGGCCAACGTCCTGACTTTC
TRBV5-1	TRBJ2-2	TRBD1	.	CASSPTSGGWTGELFF	TGCGCCAGCAGCCCGACCTCAGGGGGATGGACCGGGGAGCTGTTTTTT
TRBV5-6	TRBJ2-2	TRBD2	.	CASSWTSGSANTGELFF	TGTGCCAGCTCTTGGACTAGCGGGAGCGCGAACACCGGGGAGCTGTTTTTT
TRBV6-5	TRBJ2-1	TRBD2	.	CASTRAGGPINEQFF	TGTGCCAGCACCAGAGCGGGAGGGCCAATCAATGAGCAGTTCTTC
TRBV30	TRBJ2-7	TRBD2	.	CASSGVAHEQYF	TGTGCCAGTAGCGGGGTCGCCCACGAGCAGTACTTC
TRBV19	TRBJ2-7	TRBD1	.	CASRGTGNFYEQYF	TGTGCCAGTAGAGGGACAGGGAATTTCTACGAGCAGTACTTC
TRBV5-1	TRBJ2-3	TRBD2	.	CASGGEGDTQYF	TGCGCCAGCGGCGGGGAGGGAGATACGCAGTATTTT
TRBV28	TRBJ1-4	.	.	CASRQGLGEKLFF	TGTGCCAGCAGGCAGGGGCTCGGAGAAAAACTGTTTTTT
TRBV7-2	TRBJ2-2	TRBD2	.	CASSLASSGRSVGELFF	TGTGCCAGCAGCTTAGCCTCTAGCGGGAGATCGGTCGGGGAGCTGTTTTTT
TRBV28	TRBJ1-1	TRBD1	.	CASRVQKGAWLDTEAFF	TGTGCCAGCAGGGTCCAAAAGGGGGCCTGGCTCGACACTGAAGCTTTCTTT
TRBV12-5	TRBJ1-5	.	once	CASGTGNQPQHF	TGTGCTAGTGGGACAGGAAATCAGCCCCAGCATTTT
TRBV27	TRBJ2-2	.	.	CASSLTRENTGELFF	TGTGCCAGCAGTTTGACTAGAGAGAACACCGGGGAGCTGTTTTTT
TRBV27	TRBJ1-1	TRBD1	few	CASSLGQGARNTEAFF	TGTGCCAGCAGTTTAGGGCAGGGGGCAAGGAACACTGAAGCTTTCTTT
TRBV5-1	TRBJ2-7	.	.	CASSFGEVEQYF	TGCGCCAGCAGCTTTGGGGAGGTCGAGCAGTACTTC
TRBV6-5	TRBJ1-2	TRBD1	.	CASKPGQPNYGYTF	TGTGCCAGCAAGCCGGGACAGCCTAACTATGGCTACACCTTC
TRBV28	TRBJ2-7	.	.	CASSSHRVSYEQYF	TGTGCCAGCAGTTCCCACAGGGTTTCCTACGAGCAGTACTTC
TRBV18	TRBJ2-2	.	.	CASSPMSGPNTGELFF	TGTGCCAGCTCACCAATGAGCGGGCCGAACACCGGGGAGCTGTTTTTT
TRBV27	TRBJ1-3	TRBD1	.	CASSVQGAPGNTIYF	TGTGCCAGCAGTGTACAGGGGGCGCCCGGAAACACCATATATTTT
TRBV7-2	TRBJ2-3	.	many	CASSLAIGRTDTQYF	TGTGCCAGCAGCTTAGCCATCGGGAGAACAGATACGCAGTATTTT
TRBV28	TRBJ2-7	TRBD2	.	CASSHTSGNPYEQYF	TGTGCCAGCAGTCACACTAGCGGGAACCCCTACGAGCAGTACTTC
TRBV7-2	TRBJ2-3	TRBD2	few	CASSRSAGGSDTQYF	TGTGCCAGCAGCAGATCAGCGGGAGGTTCAGATACGCAGTATTTT
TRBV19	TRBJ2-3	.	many	CASRRIDRRTDTQYF	TGTGCCAGTAGGAGGATCGACCGACGGACAGATACGCAGTATTTT
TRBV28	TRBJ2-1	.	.	CASSFILGPPPFF	TGTGCCAGCAGTTTCATATTGGGACCACCGCCGTTCTTC
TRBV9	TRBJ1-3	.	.	CASSVGGALSGNTIYF	TGTGCCAGCAGCGTAGGGGGGGCGCTTTCTGGAAACACCATATATTTT
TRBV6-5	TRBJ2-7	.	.	CASRATGYPYEQYF	TGTGCCAGCAGGGCAACAGGGTACCCCTACGAGCAGTACTTC
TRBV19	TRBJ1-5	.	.	CASSARTAQFSNQPQHF	TGTGCCAGTAGTGCCCGCACCGCACAGTTTAGCAATCAGCCCCAGCATTTT
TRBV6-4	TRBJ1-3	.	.	CASSGTFGNTIYF	TGTGCCAGTTCGGGGACATTCGGAAACACCATATATTTT
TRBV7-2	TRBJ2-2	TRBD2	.	CASSLVLAGGLGGELFF	TGTGCCAGCAGCTTAGTACTAGCGGGAGGCTTGGGCGGGGAGCTGTTTTTT